These 21 T cell receptor beta chains were sequenced from one sample in a study of beta chain features in type 1 diabetes. Overall study findings and caveats: A moderate, significant TCRB CDR3 shortening appeared in type 1 diabetes across four CD4+ subsets.

Sequenced material consisted of expressed TCRB transcripts (all of the isolated RNA was reverse transcribed). Sequenced by immunoSEQ multiplex PCR; TCRdb stores in-frame clones only, minus some. The top ten hold approximately 0.018% of the sample, which has about 240,000 clones, approximately 15% seen once. No antigen has been identified for these receptors. Sequencing was performed on naive CD4+ T cells from blood. These receptors were taken from a man younger than 40 with type 1 diabetes.

The chain carries TRBV19 and TRBJ2-2; 7 bases are shared with TRBD1. Per the germline V gene, CDR1 is LNHDA and CDR2 is SQIVND (reference sequence). This CDR3 has 15 amino acids. J was trimmed by 0 bases and V by 7 bases; bases with no gene match: 5. The CDR3 region is CASKDRPANTGELFF. As DNA, the CDR3 is TGTGCCAGTAAGGACAGGCCCGCGAACACCGGGGAGCTGTTTTTT. The full variable domain, in which reference TRBV19 and TRBJ2-2 provide the parts outside the CDR3, is DGGITQSPKYLFRKEGQNVTLSCEQNLNHDAMYWYRQDPGQGLRLIYYSQIVNDFQKGDIAEGYSVSREKKESFPLTVTSAQKNPTAFYLCASKDRPANTGELFFGEGSRLTVL.

The rearrangement joins TRBV7-2 to TRBJ2-6, with a possible D match to TRBD1 (6 bases). With 6 bases removed from V and 0 bases from J, the gap between germline ends came to 15 bases. The CDR3 covers 17 residues. Germline V CDR1 and CDR2: SGHTA, FQGNSA. In nucleotides, the CDR3 is TGTGCCAGCAGTCGGGCAGGGGACCTCTCTGGGGCCAACGTCCTGACTTTC. This gives the protein CASSRAGDLSGANVLTF.

The rearrangement links TRBV5-4 to TRBJ2-1; a weak D match, TRBD2 (6 bases). Germline-derived CDR1 and CDR2 are SGHNT and YYREEE (reference sequence). CDR3 length: 13 amino acids. V was cut by 10 bases and J by 2 bases, with 13 bases left in between. The CDR3, as DNA: TGTGCCCTCAGCGGCGGGGCCTACAATGAGCAGTTCTTC. Amino acids: CALSGGAYNEQFF.

This clone appeared a few times. The chain employs TRBV11-2 and TRBJ1-2, with D possibly being TRBD1 (6 bases). Germline V lookup: CDR1 SGHAT, CDR2 FQNNGV. The ends were cut back, 0 bases at V and 6 bases at J, with 11 bases in the middle. The CDR3 consists of 14 residues. CDR3 nucleotides: TGTGCCAGCAGCTTAGATACAGGGAGCGATGGCTACACCTTC. Its translation is CASSLDTGSDGYTF.

This clone occurred a few times. The rearrangement joins TRBV19 to TRBJ1-4, with D perhaps matching TRBD1 (5 bases). V was trimmed by 5 bases and J by 5 bases, leaving 15 bases between them. Germline CDR1 is LNHDA and CDR2 is SQIVND (reference sequence). The CDR3 is made up of 15 amino acids. The DNA of the CDR3 is TGTGCCAGTAGTCCCCTCTGGGCAGGGAATGAAAAACTGTTTTTT. Translating it yields CASSPLWAGNEKLFF.

The chain carries TRBV7-9 and TRBJ2-1; 8 bases map to TRBD2. J was trimmed by 3 bases and V by 5 bases; bases with no gene match: 3. CDR1 is SEHNR, CDR2 FQNEAQ, per germline (reference sequence). The CDR3 is made up of 14 amino acids. Here the CDR3 reads CASSRGGNYNEQFF. The CDR3 region has the DNA TGTGCCAGCAGCCGGGGGGGCAACTACAATGAGCAGTTCTTC. Full variable domain (remainder filled in from reference TRBV7-9 and TRBJ2-1): DTGVSQNPRHKITKRGQNVTFRCDPISEHNRLYWYRQTLGQGPEFLTYFQNEAQLEKSRLLSDRFSAERPKGSFSTLEIQRTEQGDSAMYLCASSRGGNYNEQFFGPGTRLTVL.

This clone turned up a few times. V usage is TRBV30 and J usage is TRBJ2-7; TRBD1 agrees at 7 bases. The CDR3 runs 13 residues. J gave up 6 bases and V 3 bases, and 8 bases lay outside the gene matches. CDR1 is GTSNPN and CDR2 is SVGIG in the germline V gene (reference sequence). The CDR3 region is CAWSMGQKGEQYF. The CDR3 DNA sequence: TGTGCCTGGAGCATGGGACAGAAAGGCGAGCAGTACTTC. Full variable domain (remainder filled in from reference TRBV30 and TRBJ2-7): SQTIHQWPATLVQPVGSPLSLECTVEGTSNPNLYWYRQAAGRGLQLLFYSVGIGQISSEVPQNLSASRPQDRQFILSSKKLLLSDSGFYLCAWSMGQKGEQYFGPGTRLTVT.

This sequence joins TRBV28 and TRBJ2-3; weak D call: TRBD2 (6 bases). The V gene's germline CDR1 is MDHEN and CDR2 SYDVKM. The CDR3 runs 15 residues. V was shortened by 5 bases and J by 4 bases, with 16 bases between the two germline ends. DNA of the CDR3: TGTGCCAGCAGTCTCTCCGGGAGAGGGGCAGATACGCAGTATTTT. It yields the protein CASSLSGRGADTQYF.

In this sample, this clone turned up a few times. J is TRBJ2-2 and V is TRBV10-3; D remains unclear. V was clipped by 11 bases and J by 2 bases, with 15 bases between them. CDR3 length: 14 residues. Germline V CDR1 and CDR2: ENHRY, SYGVKD. CDR3 sequence: CAVRLGFNTGELFF. The CDR3 DNA follows: TGTGCCGTCCGTCTTGGCTTCAACACCGGGGAGCTGTTTTTT.

This sequence joins TRBV6-1 and TRBJ2-1, with TRBD1 identical over 7 bases. Germline trimming cut 3 bases from V and 0 bases from J; bases unmatched to any gene: 5. The CDR3 contains 16 residues. The germline gives CDR1 MNHNS, CDR2 SASEGT. The CDR3, as DNA: TGTGCCAGCAGTGACATGACAGGGAGCTCCTACAATGAGCAGTTCTTC. It specifies CASSDMTGSSYNEQFF.

This chain joins TRBV29-1 and TRBJ1-2; D is undetermined. Trimming stripped 3 bases from V and 3 bases from J, with 5 bases between. The CDR3 covers 11 residues. CDR1 is SQVTM and CDR2 is ANQGSEA in the germline V gene. DNA of the CDR3: TGCAGCGTTGACGGTTACTATGGCTACACCTTC. This sequence encodes CSVDGYYGYTF.

This clone was counted ten times or more. The chain carries TRBV14 and TRBJ2-1; no reliable D call. Per germline, CDR1 SGHDN and CDR2 FVKESK. This CDR3 spans 11 amino acids. V lost 5 bases and J 7 bases, leaving 6 bases between the germline ends. The CDR3 DNA reads as TGTGCCAGCAGCTCCCGGAATGAGCAGTTCTTC. This sequence encodes CASSSRNEQFF.

This clone has only a few counts. The J gene is TRBJ1-1, the V gene TRBV9; TRBD1 is a possible D gene (5 bases). With 6 bases removed from V and 2 bases from J, the gap between germline ends came to 14 bases. Germline assignment: CDR1 SGDLS and CDR2 YYNGEE. The CDR3 runs to 14 residues. Written as DNA, the CDR3 is TGTGCCAGCACCCGAGACGGACAAAACACTGAAGCTTTCTTT. Residues: CASTRDGQNTEAFF.

V usage is TRBV12-5 and J usage is TRBJ1-1, with D unclear. The CDR3 is 14 amino acids. Per germline, CDR1 LGHNT and CDR2 FRNRAP. V dropped 5 bases and J dropped 6 bases, with 16 bases sitting between them. Written as DNA, the CDR3 is TGTGCTAGTGGTCTATTCCCCGGGCGGGCTGAAGCTTTCTTT. Translating gives CASGLFPGRAEAFF.

The genes are TRBV2 and TRBJ2-7; D is ambiguous. Germline CDR1 is SNHLY and CDR2 is FYNNEI. The CDR3 totals 11 residues. V shed 5 bases and J shed 4 bases, with 6 bases lying between them. This CDR3 is CASSFTYEQYF. CDR3 coding DNA: TGTGCCAGCAGTTTCACATACGAGCAGTACTTC.

The CDR3 protein is CAWRQTGRGIQYF. The CDR3 nucleotides are TGTGCCTGGAGGCAAACAGGGAGGGGCATTCAGTACTTC. The chain employs TRBV30 and TRBJ2-4; weak D call: TRBD2 (7 bases). The CDR3 contains 13 residues. The germline gives CDR1 GTSNPN, CDR2 SVGIG (reference sequence). The germline V and J ends were trimmed by 3 bases and 9 bases, with 15 bases remaining between them. The full variable domain, rest sourced from reference TRBV30 and TRBJ2-4, is SQTIHQWPATLVQPVGSPLSLECTVEGTSNPNLYWYRQAAGRGLQLLFYSVGIGQISSEVPQNLSASRPQDRQFILSSKKLLLSDSGFYLCAWRQTGRGIQYFGAGTRLSVL.

This clone was seen more than once but under ten times. The V gene is TRBV6-5, the J gene TRBJ2-7, with 7 bases aligning to TRBD2. The CDR3 sequence is 14 residues long. With 2 bases clipped from V and 6 bases from J, the junction kept 7 bases outside the gene matches. Germline lookup yields CDR1 MNHEY and CDR2 SVGAGI. CDR3 sequence reads: CASSYDRTRGEQYF. The CDR3 nucleotides read TGTGCCAGCAGTTACGACCGGACTAGAGGCGAGCAGTACTTC.

This clone was picked up a small number of times. This chain connects TRBV19 to TRBJ2-7; 7 bases line up with TRBD1. With 5 bases clipped from V and 0 bases from J, the junction kept 7 bases outside the gene matches. This CDR3 spans 15 amino acids. Per the germline V gene, CDR1 is LNHDA and CDR2 is SQIVND (reference sequence). CDR3 sequence reads: CASSFTWDSSYEQYF. The CDR3 DNA sequence: TGTGCCAGTAGTTTCACCTGGGACAGCTCCTACGAGCAGTACTTC.

The chain recombines TRBV5-1 with TRBJ2-4, with TRBD2 as a possible D gene (5 bases). Trimming left V 0 bases short and J 8 bases short, with 15 bases between. Looked up from germline, CDR1 is SGHRS and CDR2 is YFSETQ. This CDR3 has 15 amino acids. The CDR3 sequence is CASSLEESGVDIQYF. CDR3 coding DNA: TGCGCCAGCAGCTTGGAAGAGTCCGGGGTGGACATTCAGTACTTC.

The chain carries TRBV5-1 and TRBJ2-3; 7 positions match TRBD1. V lost 0 bases and J lost 2; bases outside the gene matches: 3. Germline V lookup: CDR1 SGHRS, CDR2 YFSETQ. The CDR3 loop spans 15 amino acids. CDR3 nucleotides: TGCGCCAGCAGCTTGGACGGACAGGTCACAGATACGCAGTATTTT. It encodes CASSLDGQVTDTQYF.

The chain joins TRBV18 to TRBJ1-1, with D possibly TRBD1 on 5 matching bases. V lost 3 bases and J lost 7, with 21 bases in between. The CDR3 covers 16 residues. The germline V gene encodes CDR1 KGHSH and CDR2 LQKENI. CDR3: CASSPYRGALGGEAFF. In DNA form, the CDR3 reads TGTGCCAGCTCACCCTACCGCGGGGCCCTCGGGGGTGAAGCTTTCTTT.